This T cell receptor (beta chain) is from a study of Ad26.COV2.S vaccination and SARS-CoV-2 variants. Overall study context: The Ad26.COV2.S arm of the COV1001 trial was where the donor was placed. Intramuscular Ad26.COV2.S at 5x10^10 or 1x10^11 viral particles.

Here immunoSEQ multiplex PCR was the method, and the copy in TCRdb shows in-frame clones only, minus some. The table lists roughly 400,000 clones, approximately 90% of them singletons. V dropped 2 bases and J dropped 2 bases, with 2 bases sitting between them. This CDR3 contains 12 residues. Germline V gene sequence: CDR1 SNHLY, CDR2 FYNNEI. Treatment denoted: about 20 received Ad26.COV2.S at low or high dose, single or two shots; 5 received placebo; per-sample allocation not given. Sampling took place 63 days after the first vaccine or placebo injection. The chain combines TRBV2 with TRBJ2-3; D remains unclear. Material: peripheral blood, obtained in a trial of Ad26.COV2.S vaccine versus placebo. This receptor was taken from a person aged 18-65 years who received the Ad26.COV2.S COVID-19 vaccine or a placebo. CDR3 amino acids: CASSENTDTQYF. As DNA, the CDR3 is TGTGCCAGCAGTGAAAACACAGATACGCAGTATTTT.